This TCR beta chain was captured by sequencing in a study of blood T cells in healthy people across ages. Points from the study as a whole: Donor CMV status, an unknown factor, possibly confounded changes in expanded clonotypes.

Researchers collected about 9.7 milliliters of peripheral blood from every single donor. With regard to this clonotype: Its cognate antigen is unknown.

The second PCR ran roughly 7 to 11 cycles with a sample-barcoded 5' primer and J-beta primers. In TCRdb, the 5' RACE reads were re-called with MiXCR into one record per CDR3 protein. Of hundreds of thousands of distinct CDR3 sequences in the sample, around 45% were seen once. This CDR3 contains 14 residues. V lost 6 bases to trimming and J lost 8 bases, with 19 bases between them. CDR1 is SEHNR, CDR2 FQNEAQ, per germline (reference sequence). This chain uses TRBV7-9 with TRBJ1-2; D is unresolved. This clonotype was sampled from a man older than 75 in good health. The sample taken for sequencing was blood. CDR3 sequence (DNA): TGTGCCAGCAGTATCTCAGGCTCTCTAAAGGGCTACACCTTC. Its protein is CASSISGSLKGYTF. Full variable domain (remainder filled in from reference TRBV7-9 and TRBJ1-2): DTGVSQNPRHKITKRGQNVTFRCDPISEHNRLYWYRQTLGQGPEFLTYFQNEAQLEKSRLLSDRFSAERPKGSFSTLEIQRTEQGDSAMYLCASSISGSLKGYTFGSGTRLTVV.